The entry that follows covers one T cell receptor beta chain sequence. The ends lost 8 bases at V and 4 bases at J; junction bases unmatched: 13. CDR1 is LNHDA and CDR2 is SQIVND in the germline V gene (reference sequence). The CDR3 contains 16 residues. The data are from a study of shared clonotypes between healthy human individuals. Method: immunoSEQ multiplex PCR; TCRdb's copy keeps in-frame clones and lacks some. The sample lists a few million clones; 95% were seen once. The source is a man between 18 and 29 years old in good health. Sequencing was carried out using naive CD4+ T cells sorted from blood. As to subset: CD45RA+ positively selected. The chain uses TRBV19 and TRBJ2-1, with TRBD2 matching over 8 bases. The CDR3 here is CASARSSGTRYNEQFF. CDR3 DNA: TGTGCCAGTGCACGTAGTAGCGGGACGCGTTACAATGAGCAGTTCTTC.